The TCR beta chain under discussion was sequenced for a study of radiation and T cells in renal cell carcinoma. Study context: Nephrectomy followed 15 Gy stereotactic body radiation by 4 weeks. Study results and caveats: No pretreatment tumor biopsies were available for baseline clonotypes. From baseline, blood top tumor clonotypes peaked at 2 weeks post-radiation.

The time point is: baseline pretreatment blood. As to treatment: 15 Gy SBRT to primary tumor, nephrectomy 4 weeks later. This renal cell carcinoma was of the clear cell type. V was clipped by 9 bases and J by 6 bases, with 8 bases between them. The CDR3 extends over 10 amino acids. Germline V CDR1 and CDR2: MNHNS, SASEGT. This clone has a handful of counts. Its antigen is undetermined. Clones were sequenced by immunoSEQ multiplex PCR, and TCRdb holds only the in-frame ones, with some missing. Seen here are around 160,000 clones, 88% observed once, and the top ten hold about 4%. This sequence was found in a woman in her 70s with renal cell carcinoma. The J gene is TRBJ1-1, the V gene TRBV6-1; D ambiguous. Sequencing was performed on blood, taken from a patient whose treatment included radiotherapy and nephrectomy. Written as DNA, the CDR3 is TGTGCCAGTGTATTCTCTGAAGCTTTCTTT. As protein: CASVFSEAFF.